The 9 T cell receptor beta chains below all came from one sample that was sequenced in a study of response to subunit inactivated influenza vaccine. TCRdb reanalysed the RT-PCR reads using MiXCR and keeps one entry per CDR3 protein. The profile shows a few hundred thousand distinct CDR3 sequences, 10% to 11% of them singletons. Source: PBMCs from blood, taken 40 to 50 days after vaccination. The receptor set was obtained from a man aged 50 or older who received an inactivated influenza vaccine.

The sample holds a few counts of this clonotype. CDR3 sequence: CSARVPASFGYGYTF. The CDR3 nucleotides read TGCAGTGCTAGAGTACCTGCGAGTTTCGGCTATGGCTACACCTTC. The chain has TRBV20-1 and TRBJ1-2, with D unresolved. The CDR3 covers 15 residues. The germline gives CDR1 DFQATT, CDR2 SNEGSKA (reference sequence). Trimming removed 1 base from V and 4 bases from J, with 16 bases in between.

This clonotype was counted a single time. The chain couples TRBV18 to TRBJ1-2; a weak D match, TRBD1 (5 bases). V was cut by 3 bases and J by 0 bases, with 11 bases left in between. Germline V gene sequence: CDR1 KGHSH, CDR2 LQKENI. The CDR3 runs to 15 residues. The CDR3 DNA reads TGTGCCAGCTCACCGATAGGGGATCCTAACTATGGCTACACCTTC. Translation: CASSPIGDPNYGYTF.

CDR3 loop: CASSLTGRAASTDTQYF. CDR3 in DNA: TGTGCCAGCAGTTTAACCGGTAGGGCAGCCTCCACAGATACGCAGTATTTT. The V call is TRBV28, the J call TRBJ2-3; D remains unclear. The CDR3 covers 17 residues. Trimming removed 2 bases at V and 2 bases at J, with 17 bases between. Germline V lookup: CDR1 MDHEN, CDR2 SYDVKM. The entire variable domain, with the rest obtained from reference TRBV28 and TRBJ2-3, is as follows: DVKVTQSSRYLVKRTGEKVFLECVQDMDHENMFWYRQDPGLGLRLIYFSYDVKMKEKGDIPEGYSVSREKKERFSLILESASTNQTSMYLCASSLTGRAASTDTQYFGPGTRLTVL.

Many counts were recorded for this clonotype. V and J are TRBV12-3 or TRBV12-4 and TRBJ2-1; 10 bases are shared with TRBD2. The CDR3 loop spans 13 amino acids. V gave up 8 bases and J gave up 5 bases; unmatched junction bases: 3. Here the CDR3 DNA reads TGTGCCAGCCAGCGGGGGGGTAACAATGAGCAGTTCTTC. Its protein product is CASQRGGNNEQFF.

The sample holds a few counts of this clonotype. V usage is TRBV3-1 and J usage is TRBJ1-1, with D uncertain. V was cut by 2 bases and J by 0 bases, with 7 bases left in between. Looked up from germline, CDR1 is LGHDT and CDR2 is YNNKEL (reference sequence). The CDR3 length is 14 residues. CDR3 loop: CASSQTPMNTEAFF. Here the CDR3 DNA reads TGTGCCAGCAGCCAAACTCCCATGAACACTGAAGCTTTCTTT.

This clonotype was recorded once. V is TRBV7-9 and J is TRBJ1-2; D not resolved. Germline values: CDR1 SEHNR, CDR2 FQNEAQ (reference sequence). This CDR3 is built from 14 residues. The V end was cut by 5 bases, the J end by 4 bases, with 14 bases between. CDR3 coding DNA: TGTGCCAGCAGCCCGCTTGGGATCTTCTATGGCTACACCTTC. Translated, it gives CASSPLGIFYGYTF.

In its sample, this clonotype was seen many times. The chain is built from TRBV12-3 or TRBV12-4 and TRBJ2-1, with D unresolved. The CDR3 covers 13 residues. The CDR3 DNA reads TGTGCTACCCGGGCTAGCTCCTACAATGAGCAGTTCTTC. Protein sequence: CATRASSYNEQFF.

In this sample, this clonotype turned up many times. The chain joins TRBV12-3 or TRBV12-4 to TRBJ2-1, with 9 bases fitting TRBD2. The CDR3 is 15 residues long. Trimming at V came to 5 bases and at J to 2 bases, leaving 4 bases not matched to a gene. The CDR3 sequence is CASSTLAGPYNEQFF. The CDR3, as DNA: TGTGCCAGCAGTACCCTAGCGGGACCCTACAATGAGCAGTTCTTC.

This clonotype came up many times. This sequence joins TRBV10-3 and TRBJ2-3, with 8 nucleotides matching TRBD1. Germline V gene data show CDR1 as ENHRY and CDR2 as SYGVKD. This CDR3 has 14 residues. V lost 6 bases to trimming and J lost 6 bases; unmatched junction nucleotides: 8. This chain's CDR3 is CAISPLTGVDTQYF. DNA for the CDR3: TGTGCCATCAGCCCTCTGACAGGGGTGGATACGCAGTATTTT.